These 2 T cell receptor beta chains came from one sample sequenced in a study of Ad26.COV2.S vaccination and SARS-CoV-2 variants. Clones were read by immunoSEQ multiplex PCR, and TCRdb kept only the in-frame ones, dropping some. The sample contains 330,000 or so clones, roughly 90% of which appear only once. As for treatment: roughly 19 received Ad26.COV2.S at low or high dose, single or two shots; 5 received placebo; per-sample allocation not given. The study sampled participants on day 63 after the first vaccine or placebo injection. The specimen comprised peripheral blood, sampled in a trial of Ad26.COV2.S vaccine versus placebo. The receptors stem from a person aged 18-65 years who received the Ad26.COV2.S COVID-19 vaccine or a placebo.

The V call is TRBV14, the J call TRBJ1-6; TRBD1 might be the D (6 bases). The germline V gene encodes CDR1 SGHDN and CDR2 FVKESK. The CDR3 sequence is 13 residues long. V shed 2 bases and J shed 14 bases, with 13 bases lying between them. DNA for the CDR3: TGTGCCAGCAGCCAACGACAGGCTGCAACCCTCCACTTT. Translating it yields CASSQRQAATLHF.

CDR3 protein: CASSELAGGPDTQYF. For the CDR3, the DNA is TGTGCCAGCAGTGAACTAGCGGGGGGGCCAGATACGCAGTATTTT. The chain employs TRBV6-1 and TRBJ2-3; 12 bases align to TRBD2. The length of the CDR3 is 15 residues. The J segment lost 4 bases and the V segment lost 2 bases, leaving 1 base of the junction unmatched. Germline lookup yields CDR1 MNHNS and CDR2 SASEGT.